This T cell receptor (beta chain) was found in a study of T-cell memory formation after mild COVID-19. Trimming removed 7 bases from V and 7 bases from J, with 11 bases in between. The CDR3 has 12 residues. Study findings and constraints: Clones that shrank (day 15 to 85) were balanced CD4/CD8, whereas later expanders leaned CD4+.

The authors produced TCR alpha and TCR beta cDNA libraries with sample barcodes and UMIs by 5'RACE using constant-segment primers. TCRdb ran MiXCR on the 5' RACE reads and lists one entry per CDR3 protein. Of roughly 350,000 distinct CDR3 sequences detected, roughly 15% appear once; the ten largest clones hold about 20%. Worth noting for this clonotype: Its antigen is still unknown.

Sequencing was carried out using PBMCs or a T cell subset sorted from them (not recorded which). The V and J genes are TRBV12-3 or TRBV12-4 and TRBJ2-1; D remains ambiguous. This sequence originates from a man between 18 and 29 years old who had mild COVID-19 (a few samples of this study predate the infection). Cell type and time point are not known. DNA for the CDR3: TGTGCCAGCATCTCTTCTGTTAATGAGCAGTTCTTC. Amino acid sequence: CASISSVNEQFF.